This T cell receptor beta chain originates from a study of cytomegalovirus exposure and HLA in healthy donors. General study points: Most sequenced TCRs were rare (though some public TCRs occurred in many donors). The study put some 150 TCR beta chains on its list as cytomegalovirus-associated.

In regard to this clone: Its antigen is not known.

Healthy bone marrow donors made up the donor group. Germline V gene sequence: CDR1 SGHKS, CDR2 YYEKEE (reference sequence). J lost 4 bases, V lost 1 base, and 7 bases had no gene match. The CDR3 totals 15 residues. The PCR employed 60 Vbeta primers together with 13 Jbeta primers. Method: immunoSEQ multiplex PCR; TCRdb's copy keeps in-frame clones and lacks some. Altogether under 170,000 clones are present, about 60% being singletons, with the ten largest covering around 7.1%. This clonotype was sampled from a woman in her fifties or sixties in good health and CMV-seropositive. This chain uses TRBV5-5 with TRBJ2-7; 8 bases are shared with TRBD1. The specimen sequenced was PBMCs. CDR3 bases: TGTGCCAGCAGCTTGTGGTCGGGACAGGTGTACGAGCAGTACTTC. Protein product: CASSLWSGQVYEQYF.